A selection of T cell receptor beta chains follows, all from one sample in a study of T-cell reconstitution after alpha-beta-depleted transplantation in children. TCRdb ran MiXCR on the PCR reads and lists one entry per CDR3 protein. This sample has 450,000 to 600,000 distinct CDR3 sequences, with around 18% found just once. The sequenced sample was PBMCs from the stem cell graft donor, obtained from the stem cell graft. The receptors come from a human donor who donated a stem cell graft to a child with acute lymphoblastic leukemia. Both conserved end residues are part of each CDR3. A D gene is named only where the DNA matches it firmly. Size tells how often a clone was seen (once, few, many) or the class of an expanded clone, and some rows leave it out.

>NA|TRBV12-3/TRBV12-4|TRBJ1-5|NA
TGTGCCAGCAGTCTAGCAGGTGGGATCAATCAGCCCCAGCATTTT
CASSLAGGINQPQHF
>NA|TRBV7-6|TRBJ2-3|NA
TGTGCCAGCAGCTTAAGAGAATTGGATACAGATACGCAGTATTTT
CASSLRELDTDTQYF
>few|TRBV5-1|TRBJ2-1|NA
TGCGCCAGCAGCCTTACTAGTGATGAGCAGTTCTTC
CASSLTSDEQFF
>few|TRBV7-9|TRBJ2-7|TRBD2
TGTGCCAGCAGCTCGCTAGCGGGAGCTGCCGAGCAGTACTTC
CASSSLAGAAEQYF
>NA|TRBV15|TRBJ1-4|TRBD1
TGTGCCACCGGACAGGGTGAAAAACTGTTTTTT
CATGQGEKLFF
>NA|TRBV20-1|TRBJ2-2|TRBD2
TGCAGTGCTCCGTTTGGACTAGCGGGAGATATCACCGGGGAGCTGTTTTTT
CSAPFGLAGDITGELFF
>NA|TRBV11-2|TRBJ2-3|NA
TGTGCCAGCAGGCCGTCTATTGAGGATACGCAGTATTTT
CASRPSIEDTQYF
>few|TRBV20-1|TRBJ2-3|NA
TGCAGTGCTAGAGGGGGGGTTATCGGCACAGATACGCAGTATTTT
CSARGGVIGTDTQYF
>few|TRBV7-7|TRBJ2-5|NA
TGTGCCAGCAGCTGGTCCGACCGGGGAGAGACCCAGTACTTC
CASSWSDRGETQYF
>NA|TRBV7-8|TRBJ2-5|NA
TGTGCCAGCACTCCCGTCCGGACACTGGTAGGAGAGACCCAGTACTTC
CASTPVRTLVGETQYF
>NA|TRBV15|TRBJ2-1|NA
TGTGCCACCAGCAGAGATTACAATGAGCAGTTCTTC
CATSRDYNEQFF
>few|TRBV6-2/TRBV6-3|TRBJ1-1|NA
TGTGCCAGCCGAAAGGGGCAGGGGAAGATAAACACTGAAGCTTTCTTT
CASRKGQGKINTEAFF
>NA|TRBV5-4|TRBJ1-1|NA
TGTGCCAGCACTTTAGGCGGGAACACTGAAGCTTTCTTT
CASTLGGNTEAFF
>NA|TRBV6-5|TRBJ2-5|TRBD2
TGTGCCAGCAGTTACGGTATTAGCGGGATAGAGACCCAGTACTTC
CASSYGISGIETQYF
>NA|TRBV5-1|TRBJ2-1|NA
TGCGCCAGCAGCTTCCAGGCTTCCTACAATGAGCAGTTCTTC
CASSFQASYNEQFF
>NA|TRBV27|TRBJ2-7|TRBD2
TGTGCCAGCAGTTTGTCGCTAGCGGGATACGAGCAGTACTTC
CASSLSLAGYEQYF
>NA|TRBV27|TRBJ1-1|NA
TGTGCCAGCAGATTCCCCTCTCCGGCGGCTGAAGCTTTCTTT
CASRFPSPAAEAFF
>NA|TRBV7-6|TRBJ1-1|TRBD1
TGTGCCAGCAGCGCCAGGGGGGGTAACACTGAAGCTTTCTTT
CASSARGGNTEAFF
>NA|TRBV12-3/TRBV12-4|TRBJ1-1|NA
TGTGCCAGCAGTTTAGTTGGGACCCCCACTGAAGCTTTCTTT
CASSLVGTPTEAFF
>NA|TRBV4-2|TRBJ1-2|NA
TGTGCCAGCAGCCAAGGGTCGATCACGCCGACCTATGGCTACACCTTC
CASSQGSITPTYGYTF
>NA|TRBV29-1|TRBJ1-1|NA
TGCAGCGTTGCTTATCCGGAGAGGGGCCCTGAAGCTTTCTTT
CSVAYPERGPEAFF
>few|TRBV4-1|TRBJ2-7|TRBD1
TGCGCCAGCAGCCACCTGACAGGGGCTAGCTCCTACGAGCAGTACTTC
CASSHLTGASSYEQYF
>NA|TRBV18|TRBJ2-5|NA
TGTGCCAGCTCACCACCCAACGAAGAGACCCAGTACTTC
CASSPPNEETQYF
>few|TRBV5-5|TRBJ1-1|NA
TGTGCCAGCAGCCTGGGACGAATTGAAGCTTTCTTT
CASSLGRIEAFF
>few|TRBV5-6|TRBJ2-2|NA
TGTGCCAGCACACGATGGCTGAACACCGGGGAGCTGTTTTTT
CASTRWLNTGELFF
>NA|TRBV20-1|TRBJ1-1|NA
TGCAGTGCCCCACAGCGCGCGTCTGAAGCTTTCTTT
CSAPQRASEAFF
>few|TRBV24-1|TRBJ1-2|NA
TGTGCCACCAGTGATTTAAAGGGGGAAGGCGGCTACACCTTC
CATSDLKGEGGYTF
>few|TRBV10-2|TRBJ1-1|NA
TGCGCCAGCCGGGACCACACTGAAGCTTTCTTT
CASRDHTEAFF
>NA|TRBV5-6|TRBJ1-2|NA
TGTGCCAGCAGCTTTGACGAACCCGGGGATGGCTACACCTTC
CASSFDEPGDGYTF
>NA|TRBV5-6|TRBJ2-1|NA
TGTGCCAGCAGCTTGAACGTCAGGGGAAATGAGCAGTTCTTC
CASSLNVRGNEQFF
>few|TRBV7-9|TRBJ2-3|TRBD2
TGTGCCAGCAGCTTAGAAGAGAGCGGGAGTGGGGCAGATACGCAGTATTTT
CASSLEESGSGADTQYF